This T cell receptor (beta chain) was profiled in a study of shared clonotypes between healthy human individuals. Study-wide findings and caveats: Among donors, sharing of clonotypes was expected to be affected by sequencing depth.

Original methodology: Junction-only sequences produced by ImmunoSEQ had no quality scores, so filtering differed. Profiling relied on immunoSEQ multiplex PCR, and the TCRdb table lists in-frame clones only, not all of them. V and J calls and clone size are copied from that table; D and trimming were computed from the DNA. Seen here are more than 400,000 clones, around 80% observed once, and the top ten hold about 12%. The CDR3 runs to 16 residues. Germline V gives CDR1 SGDLS, CDR2 YYNGEE. Concerning this clone itself: Its matching antigen is unknown.

Every donor, a Caucasian adult, lived in Nashville, Tennessee. Material for sequencing was PBMCs. This TCR came from a woman between 40 and 50 years old in good health. Some clones in this sample may be carry-over from other donors' samples. The chain has TRBV9 and TRBJ2-5, with D possibly TRBD2 on 7 matching bases. Matching the DNA end better, TRBJ2-7 makes the J call doubtful. CDR3 DNA: TGTGCCAGCAGCCCGGGGGGCGGTGTCAGGGGCTACGAGCAGTACTTC. Translated: CASSPGGGVRGYEQYF.